Presented here are 30 T cell receptor beta chains from one specimen sequenced in a study of blood T cell repertoires in COVID-19. Using immunoSEQ multiplex PCR, the repertoire was profiled, and TCRdb retains in-frame clones only, with some absent. Of some 76,000 clones in the sample, 82% are singletons; the top ten hold 25% to 30%. The material sequenced was peripheral blood. The receptors derive from a human donor in a cohort sampled during active COVID-19.

This clone was detected only a few times. The chain has TRBV7-9 and TRBJ2-5, with D perhaps TRBD2 (5 bases). Germline V gives CDR1 SEHNR, CDR2 FQNEAQ (reference sequence). The CDR3 spans 14 residues. The ends were cut back, 8 bases at V and 3 bases at J, with 16 bases in the middle. The CDR3 DNA sequence: TGTGCCAGCTACTCAGAGGCCGGGGAAGAGACCCAGTACTTC. The encoded protein is CASYSEAGEETQYF.

The chain employs TRBV6-2 or TRBV6-3 and TRBJ1-6, with D maybe TRBD1 (6 bases). Germline CDR1 is MNHEY and CDR2 is SVGEGT. Trimming removed 6 bases from V and 4 bases from J, with 13 bases in between. The CDR3 loop spans 15 amino acids. This chain's CDR3 is CASSHGQGYNSPLHF. CDR3 sequence (DNA): TGTGCCAGCAGCCACGGGCAGGGGTATAATTCACCCCTCCACTTT.

The chain combines TRBV5-8 with TRBJ2-2; 9 nucleotides match TRBD1. CDR1 and CDR2 (germline): SGHTS, YDEGEE. The CDR3 spans 16 residues. With V trimmed by 0 bases and J by 4 bases, 4 bases remained unmatched. The CDR3 sequence is CASSLAGTGSTGELFF. CDR3 DNA sequence: TGTGCCAGCAGCTTGGCCGGGACAGGGAGCACCGGGGAGCTGTTTTTT.

This clone was detected only once. The rearrangement uses TRBV4-1 and TRBJ2-5; 9 positions agree with TRBD2. There are 16 residues in the CDR3. The germline gives CDR1 MGHRA, CDR2 YSYEKL. V trimming: 0 bases; J trimming: 3 bases; junction bases outside the gene matches: 5. CDR3 DNA: TGCGCCAGCAGCCAAGATCCGCGGGGGGGTAAAGAGACCCAGTACTTC. Translation: CASSQDPRGGKETQYF.

V and J are TRBV7-9 and TRBJ2-1, with a weak D call TRBD2 (6 bases). Germline CDR1 and CDR2: SEHNR and FQNEAQ (reference sequence). The V end lost 1 base, the J end lost 9 bases, and 16 bases lay between the germline ends. There are 15 residues in the CDR3. CDR3 loop: CASSLVGQDGGEQFF. CDR3 coding DNA: TGTGCCAGCAGCTTAGTGGGGCAGGACGGGGGTGAGCAGTTCTTC. Complete variable domain (other parts from reference TRBV7-9 and TRBJ2-1): DTGVSQNPRHKITKRGQNVTFRCDPISEHNRLYWYRQTLGQGPEFLTYFQNEAQLEKSRLLSDRFSAERPKGSFSTLEIQRTEQGDSAMYLCASSLVGQDGGEQFFGPGTRLTVL.

In this sample, this clone turned up once. This rearrangement joins TRBV2 to TRBJ2-5, with D maybe TRBD2 (7 bases). The length of the CDR3 is 13 residues. Trimming removed 8 bases from V and 3 bases from J, with 13 bases in between. Germline V gene sequence: CDR1 SNHLY, CDR2 FYNNEI. The chain's CDR3 is CASDRTREETQYF. CDR3 bases: TGTGCCAGCGACAGGACTAGGGAAGAGACCCAGTACTTC.

This CDR3 is CASSSGEGTQYF. CDR3 bases: TGTGCCAGCAGCTCAGGGGAAGGGACCCAGTACTTC. The chain recombines TRBV7-3 with TRBJ2-5, with a possible D match to TRBD1 (6 bases). This CDR3 is 12 amino acids long. CDR1 and CDR2 (germline): SGHTA, FQGTGA. Trimming stripped 4 bases from V and 7 bases from J, with 10 bases between.

This clone appeared a few times. The chain has TRBV5-1 and TRBJ2-7; D perhaps matches TRBD2 (5 bases). Germline CDR1 reads SGHRS; CDR2 reads YFSETQ. The ends were cut back, 1 base at V and 5 bases at J, with 16 bases in the middle. This CDR3 is 15 amino acids long. CDR3: CASSLLPSYGDEQYF. DNA of the CDR3: TGCGCCAGCAGCTTGTTACCTTCCTACGGGGACGAGCAGTACTTC. Drawing the rest from reference TRBV5-1 and TRBJ2-7, the complete variable domain is KAGVTQTPRYLIKTRGQQVTLSCSPISGHRSVSWYQQTPGQGLQFLFEYFSETQRNKGNFPGRFSGRQFSNSRSEMNVSTLELGDSALYLCASSLLPSYGDEQYFGPGTRLTVT.

V is TRBV4-1 and J is TRBJ1-2; 12 bases map to TRBD1. The ends lost 4 bases at V and 6 bases at J; junction bases unmatched: 9. The germline V gene has CDR1 MGHRA and CDR2 YSYEKL. The CDR3 extends over 16 amino acids. CDR3 loop: CASSPQAGQGADGYTF. The CDR3 DNA sequence: TGCGCCAGCAGCCCCCAGGCGGGACAGGGGGCTGATGGCTACACCTTC.

The chain couples TRBV29-1 to TRBJ1-4; D remains ambiguous. Trimming cost V 7 bases and J 8 bases, with 14 bases left between them. The length of the CDR3 is 12 residues. The germline CDR1 and CDR2 sequences are SQVTM and ANQGSEA. The CDR3 DNA reads as TGCAGCGCAGAATCGCGGAGCGAAAAACTGTTTTTT. This gives the protein CSAESRSEKLFF.

This chain links TRBV5-1 with TRBJ1-6; D is undetermined. V was pared by 0 bases and J by 6 bases, with 4 bases between. CDR1 and CDR2 from the germline V gene are SGHRS and YFSETQ. This CDR3 has 13 amino acids. CDR3 in amino acids: CASSLVLNSPLHF. DNA for the CDR3: TGCGCCAGCAGCTTGGTTCTTAATTCACCCCTCCACTTT.

This sequence joins TRBV6-4 and TRBJ1-2; TRBD1 matches 8 bases. In germline, CDR1 is MRHNA, CDR2 SNTAGT. This CDR3 spans 14 amino acids. CDR3 bases: TGTGCGGGGGGACAGGACGACCTTAGCTATGGCTACACCTTC. This gives the protein CAGGQDDLSYGYTF.

The chain joins TRBV7-9 to TRBJ2-2, with 12 bases matching TRBD1. The CDR3 covers 16 residues. Germline V gene data show CDR1 as SEHNR and CDR2 as FQNEAQ (reference sequence). Losses at the gene ends were 5 bases for V and 5 bases for J; bases not matched to a gene: 6. CDR3 loop: CASSRGQGAGTGELFF. CDR3 coding DNA: TGTGCCAGCAGCCGGGGACAGGGGGCAGGAACCGGGGAGCTGTTTTTT.

This chain uses TRBV11-3 with TRBJ2-3; TRBD2 might be the D (5 bases). Germline V gives CDR1 SGHNT, CDR2 YENEEA. There are 14 residues in the CDR3. Trimming left V 4 bases short and J 0 bases short, with 8 bases between. As DNA, the CDR3 is TGTGCCAGCAGCTCCCGGACTAGCACAGATACGCAGTATTTT. This translates into CASSSRTSTDTQYF. The entire variable domain, with the rest obtained from reference TRBV11-3 and TRBJ2-3, is as follows: EAGVVQSPRYKIIEKKQPVAFWCNPISGHNTLYWYLQNLGQGPELLIRYENEEAVDDSQLPKDRFSAERLKGVDSTLKIQPAELGDSAVYLCASSSRTSTDTQYFGPGTRLTVL.

The gene calls are TRBV11-2 and TRBJ2-5, with 7 bases fitting TRBD1. This CDR3 spans 14 amino acids. The V segment lost 10 bases and the J segment 4 bases; nucleotides outside the gene matches: 12. In germline, CDR1 is SGHAT, CDR2 FQNNGV. CDR3 region: CATSGGRTGETQYF. The CDR3 region has the DNA TGTGCCACTTCAGGGGGAAGAACGGGAGAGACCCAGTACTTC.

This chain connects TRBV7-8 to TRBJ1-2; 8 positions agree with TRBD1. CDR1 and CDR2 from the germline V gene are SGHVS and FQNEAQ. V lost 5 bases to trimming and J lost 8 bases; unmatched junction nucleotides: 16. CDR3 length: 16 residues. The CDR3 DNA reads as TGTGCCAGCAGCCCCTTAGCAGGACAGGGAATGAAGGGCTACACCTTC. This translates into CASSPLAGQGMKGYTF.

The CDR3 sequence is CASSPDRGKNTGELFF. In nucleotides, the CDR3 is TGTGCCAGTAGTCCCGACAGGGGGAAGAACACCGGGGAGCTGTTTTTT. J is TRBJ2-2 and V is TRBV19; TRBD1 aligns across 9 bases. Germline-derived CDR1 and CDR2 are LNHDA and SQIVND (reference sequence). Trimming took 5 bases from V and 1 from J; bases not matched to a gene: 5. The CDR3 runs 16 residues.

This clone was detected once. One junction end does not reproduce the germline sequence, and a read error may be involved. The chain recombines TRBV6-5 with TRBJ1-1; 10 bases fit TRBD1. The CDR3 is 14 amino acids. Germline V CDR1 and CDR2: MNHEY, SVGAGI. The CDR3 loop reads CASRYFRDRGGAFF. The CDR3 region has the DNA TGTGCCAGCAGGTACTTCCGGGACAGGGGAGGGGCTTTCTTT.

This clone has a handful of counts. This CDR3 is CASRGLGTVNEKLFF. CDR3 coding DNA: TGTGCCAGTAGGGGATTGGGGACAGTGAATGAAAAACTGTTTTTT. The chain links TRBV19 to TRBJ1-4; 7 nucleotides line up with TRBD1. Losses at the gene ends were 6 bases for V and 5 bases for J; bases not matched to a gene: 9. The germline gives CDR1 LNHDA, CDR2 SQIVND (reference sequence). The CDR3 sequence is 15 residues long. The complete variable domain, with remaining parts taken from reference TRBV19 and TRBJ1-4, reads DGGITQSPKYLFRKEGQNVTLSCEQNLNHDAMYWYRQDPGQGLRLIYYSQIVNDFQKGDIAEGYSVSREKKESFPLTVTSAQKNPTAFYLCASRGLGTVNEKLFFGSGTQLSVL.

The chain carries TRBV3-1 (or the pseudogene TRBV3-2) and TRBJ1-5; no definite D call. Trimming stripped 1 base from V and 9 bases from J, with 10 bases between. The CDR3 loop spans 13 amino acids. Germline lookup yields CDR1 LGHDT and CDR2 YNNKEL (reference sequence). The DNA for the CDR3 is TGTGCCAGCAGCCAAGGGGCGCGGGCGCCCCAGCATTTT. It is translated as CASSQGARAPQHF.

This CDR3 reads CASSSDRGYNEQFF. The CDR3 DNA is TGTGCCAGTAGCTCGGACAGGGGCTACAATGAGCAGTTCTTC. This chain connects TRBV19 to TRBJ2-1, with TRBD1 matching 9 bases. V was pared by 6 bases and J by 3 bases, with 3 bases of the junction left unmatched. The CDR3 contains 14 residues. Germline CDR1 and CDR2: LNHDA and SQIVND (reference sequence).

This clone has a handful of counts. The chain has TRBV27 and TRBJ1-6; D gene unclear. The CDR3 sequence is 15 residues long. V lost 5 bases and J 6 bases, leaving 14 bases between the germline ends. CDR1 and CDR2 (germline): MNHEY, SMNVEV (reference sequence). CDR3 amino acids: CASSREMLGNSPLHF. The CDR3 region has the DNA TGTGCCAGCAGTCGAGAGATGCTCGGTAATTCACCCCTCCACTTT.

The genes are TRBV4-1 and TRBJ1-1; TRBD1 matches 8 bases. Germline V lookup: CDR1 MGHRA, CDR2 YSYEKL. CDR3 length: 17 amino acids. Germline trimming cut 4 bases from V and 1 base from J; bases unmatched to any gene: 11. The CDR3 sequence is CASSRAQGAPGNTEAFF. The CDR3 DNA sequence: TGCGCCAGCAGCCGGGCCCAGGGGGCGCCCGGGAACACTGAAGCTTTCTTT.

In its sample, this clone was seen once. The chain joins TRBV30 to TRBJ1-1, with D possibly TRBD1 on 6 matching bases. The CDR3 consists of 12 residues. V dropped 8 bases and J dropped 4 bases, with 14 bases sitting between them. From germline, CDR1 is GTSNPN and CDR2 SVGIG (reference sequence). CDR3 sequence reads: CAATGRLTEAFF. CDR3 nucleotide sequence: TGTGCCGCTACAGGGCGGCTCACTGAAGCTTTCTTT.

This clone was observed a single time. J is TRBJ2-5 and V is TRBV15; no reliable D call. Germline V gene data show CDR1 as LNHNV and CDR2 as YYDKDF (reference sequence). CDR3 length equals 16 residues. Trimming left V 1 base short and J 1 base short, with 13 bases between. The CDR3 loop is CATSRGAWATQETQYF. As DNA, the CDR3 is TGTGCCACCAGCAGAGGTGCATGGGCTACCCAAGAGACCCAGTACTTC.

The rearrangement joins TRBV28 to TRBJ2-6, with unresolved D. Deletions cut 7 bases from V and 0 bases from J, with 13 bases between. The CDR3 loop spans 16 amino acids. Germline values: CDR1 MDHEN, CDR2 SYDVKM. The CDR3 region is CASNGRSISGANVLTF. CDR3 nucleotides: TGTGCCAGCAATGGCAGGTCGATCTCTGGGGCCAACGTCCTGACTTTC.

The rearrangement joins TRBV19 to TRBJ2-3, with 7 bases lining up with TRBD1. The V gene's germline CDR1 is LNHDA and CDR2 SQIVND (reference sequence). The CDR3 contains 16 residues. J gave up 4 bases and V 6 bases, and 13 bases lay outside the gene matches. Here the CDR3 reads CASRRGRAAGADTQYF. The CDR3 nucleotides are TGTGCCAGTAGGAGGGGGCGGGCAGCTGGCGCAGATACGCAGTATTTT.

The chain has TRBV5-5 and TRBJ2-1; 10 nucleotides match TRBD2. This CDR3 contains 15 residues. The J segment lost 3 bases and the V segment lost 0 bases, leaving 0 bases of the junction unmatched. The germline CDR1 and CDR2 sequences are SGHKS and YYEKEE (reference sequence). The CDR3 DNA is TGTGCCAGCAGCTTGGGGACTAGCGGCTACAATGAGCAGTTCTTC. As protein: CASSLGTSGYNEQFF.

The chain uses TRBV19 and TRBJ2-2, with 9 bases lining up with TRBD2. This CDR3 is built from 21 residues. Germline lookup yields CDR1 LNHDA and CDR2 SQIVND (reference sequence). With 1 base clipped from V and 0 bases from J, the junction kept 15 bases outside the gene matches. CDR3 DNA: TGTGCCAGTAGTATAGTGGGGGGTAGCGGGGGCCCCCCCTCGAACACCGGGGAGCTGTTTTTT. This sequence encodes CASSIVGGSGGPPSNTGELFF.

The rearrangement uses TRBV14 and TRBJ2-1, with D possibly being TRBD1 (5 bases). This CDR3 comprises 13 residues. Trimming stripped 1 base from V and 9 bases from J, with 10 bases between. Germline V gene sequence: CDR1 SGHDN, CDR2 FVKESK. CDR3 nucleotides: TGTGCCAGCAGCCAAGTAGGGGTTGGTGAGCAGTTCTTC. Translating gives CASSQVGVGEQFF.